Listed below are T cell receptor beta chains from one sample, sequenced in a study of T cell changes during pregnancy in multiple sclerosis. Profiling relied on immunoSEQ multiplex PCR, and the TCRdb table lists in-frame clones only, not all of them. This table has about 40,000 clones, around 94% appearing once. Sequencing used peripheral blood, obtained in the third trimester of pregnancy. The receptors were gathered from a female donor with multiple sclerosis, enrolled in a pregnancy study. The CDR3 runs from the conserved cysteine through the conserved F or W. D genes are given only for firm matches. Rows give clone size only sometimes, using once, few, many, or a class for an expanded clone.

18,TRBD2,TRBJ2-1,NA,TRBV7-6,CASSFGVAGPTSYNEQFF,TGTGCCAGCAGCTTTGGGGTAGCGGGGCCGACCTCCTACAATGAGCAGTTCTTC
15,TRBD2,TRBJ2-1,NA,TRBV7-9,CASSPPGRELSEQFF,TGTGCCAGCAGCCCTCCTGGGCGGGAGTTAAGTGAGCAGTTCTTC
15,NA,TRBJ1-2,NA,TRBV4-3,CASSQDGDSNYGYTF,TGCGCCAGCAGCCAAGATGGAGATTCTAACTATGGCTACACCTTC
13,NA,TRBJ1-1,NA,TRBV10-3,CAITGRPNTEAFF,TGTGCCATCACTGGCAGGCCCAACACTGAAGCTTTCTTT
15,TRBD2,TRBJ2-3,NA,TRBV19,CASNMWEGRADTQYF,TGTGCCAGTAATATGTGGGAGGGCCGAGCAGATACGCAGTATTTT
12,NA,TRBJ1-2,NA,TRBV5-1,CASSGGFRGYTF,TGCGCCAGCAGCGGCGGTTTCCGCGGCTACACCTTC
12,NA,TRBJ1-2,NA,TRBV29-1,CSVSDQGYGYTF,TGCAGCGTTTCTGACCAGGGGTATGGCTACACCTTC
15,TRBD2,TRBJ2-1,NA,TRBV10-2,CASMIAGLVMGEQFF,TGCGCCAGCATGATAGCGGGGCTCGTTATGGGGGAGCAGTTCTTC
18,TRBD1,TRBJ1-5,NA,TRBV28,CASSPTDRVLLSNQPQHF,TGTGCCAGCAGTCCCACGGACAGGGTCCTCCTTAGCAATCAGCCCCAGCATTTT
15,TRBD2,TRBJ2-4,NA,TRBV5-1,CASSLAAGGKNIQYF,TGCGCCAGCAGCTTGGCCGCGGGGGGCAAAAACATTCAGTACTTC
17,TRBD2,TRBJ2-1,NA,TRBV4-1,CASSQGPPAGSRNEQFF,TGCGCCAGCAGCCAAGGCCCCCCAGCGGGGTCTCGGAATGAGCAGTTCTTC
14,NA,TRBJ2-7,NA,TRBV6-5,CASTPGPRLYEQYF,TGTGCCAGCACACCAGGCCCACGCCTCTACGAGCAGTACTTC
12,NA,TRBJ1-2,NA,TRBV27,CASKGGDYGYTF,TGTGCCAGCAAAGGGGGGGACTATGGCTACACCTTC
13,NA,TRBJ1-4,once,TRBV10-3,CAISEGQNEKLFF,TGTGCCATCAGTGAGGGACAGAATGAAAAACTGTTTTTT
13,NA,TRBJ1-6,NA,TRBV9,CASSSYYSSPLHF,TGTGCCAGCAGCTCTTATTATAGTTCACCCCTCCACTTT
12,NA,TRBJ1-2,NA,TRBV5-1,CASSIPGNGYTF,TGCGCCAGCAGCATCCCAGGGAATGGCTACACCTTC
13,NA,TRBJ2-7,NA,TRBV18,CASSPGNSYEQYF,TGTGCCAGCTCACCCGGGAACTCCTACGAGCAGTACTTC
17,TRBD2,TRBJ2-3,NA,TRBV19,CASSKASGPGGTDTQYF,TGTGCCAGTAGTAAGGCTAGCGGGCCCGGAGGCACAGATACGCAGTATTTT
12,NA,TRBJ2-7,NA,TRBV30,CAWSVETYEQYF,TGTGCCTGGAGTGTGGAGACCTACGAGCAGTACTTC
14,NA,TRBJ2-7,NA,TRBV13,CASSPPGQFDEQYF,TGTGCCAGCAGCCCGCCAGGACAATTCGACGAGCAGTACTTC
17,TRBD2,TRBJ2-7,NA,TRBV7-6,CASSLALLAGGPSEQYF,TGTGCCAGCAGCTTAGCACTACTAGCGGGAGGGCCGTCCGAGCAGTACTTC
16,TRBD1,TRBJ1-4,NA,TRBV19,CASRTRTGTFNEKLFF,TGTGCCAGTAGGACTCGGACAGGGACCTTTAATGAAAAACTGTTTTTT
17,TRBD2,TRBJ2-1,NA,TRBV28,CASSPVARERPYNEQFF,TGTGCCAGCAGTCCCGTGGCGCGGGAGCGGCCCTACAATGAGCAGTTCTTC
16,NA,TRBJ2-1,NA,TRBV28,CASQSPSGGTYNEQFF,TGTGCCAGCCAATCCCCTTCTGGCGGGACGTACAATGAGCAGTTCTTC
13,NA,TRBJ2-2,NA,TRBV7-9,CASSLEGTGELFF,TGTGCCAGCAGCTTAGAGGGGACCGGGGAGCTGTTTTTT
14,NA,TRBJ1-3,NA,TRBV7-2,CASSSAIQGNTIYF,TGTGCCAGCAGCTCAGCAATACAAGGAAACACCATATATTTT
12,NA,TRBJ1-6,few,TRBV7-9,CASSLSNSPLHF,TGTGCCAGCAGCTTAAGCAATTCACCCCTCCACTTT
18,TRBD1,TRBJ1-1,NA,TRBV14,CASSQDRGTGGIDTEAFF,TGTGCCAGCAGCCAAGATCGTGGGACAGGGGGCATCGACACTGAAGCTTTCTTT
14,NA,TRBJ1-5,NA,TRBV15,CATRQGNSNQPQHF,TGTGCCACCCGCCAGGGAAATAGCAATCAGCCCCAGCATTTT
15,TRBD2,TRBJ2-3,NA,TRBV7-6,CASSPGRGIPDTQYF,TGTGCCAGCAGCCCCGGGCGGGGGATACCAGATACGCAGTATTTT
15,TRBD1,TRBJ1-5,NA,TRBV10-3,CAISEFDRGDQPQHF,TGTGCCATCAGTGAATTCGACAGGGGAGATCAGCCCCAGCATTTT
14,NA,TRBJ1-5,NA,TRBV6-1,CASMGLLSNQPQHF,TGTGCCAGCATGGGCCTCTTGAGCAATCAGCCCCAGCATTTT
13,NA,TRBJ1-1,NA,TRBV28,CASSSRGSTEAFF,TGTGCCAGCAGTTCTCGCGGGAGCACTGAAGCTTTCTTT
17,TRBD2,TRBJ2-7,NA,TRBV7-3,CASSLNGVGGRFNEQYF,TGTGCCAGCAGCTTAAACGGGGTAGGCGGGAGGTTCAACGAGCAGTACTTC
14,NA,TRBJ2-1,NA,TRBV6-4,CASSDSSGSHEQFF,TGTGCCAGCAGTGACTCTTCGGGGTCCCATGAGCAGTTCTTC
13,NA,TRBJ1-1,NA,TRBV2,CASQDTPNTEAFF,TGTGCCAGCCAAGACACCCCTAACACTGAAGCTTTCTTT